This TCR beta chain was obtained from a study of T cell responses to AZD1222 COVID-19 vaccine. The CDR3 is 15 amino acids. CDR1 MDHEN and CDR2 SYDVKM come from the germline V gene. V dropped 4 bases and J dropped 7 bases, with 17 bases sitting between them. This table comes from immunoSEQ multiplex PCR, and its TCRdb copy is limited to in-frame clones, with some not included. The table shows some 150,000 clones, with about 89% occurring only once. The chain recombines TRBV28 with TRBJ2-1; D is perhaps TRBD1 (5 bases). Sequenced here: peripheral blood, sampled on day 0 of MenACWY control vaccination. The clonotype was recovered from an adult in good health. CDR3 loop: CASSSPSLGANEQFF. For the CDR3, the DNA is TGTGCCAGCAGTTCCCCAAGCCTAGGGGCTAATGAGCAGTTCTTC.